A single sample is the source of the 11 T cell receptor beta chains below, sequenced in a study of shared clonotypes between healthy human individuals. Sequencing used immunoSEQ multiplex PCR; TCRdb keeps in-frame clones, though not all of them. The table shows 150,000 to 200,000 clones, with 85% to 95% occurring only once. Sequencing was carried out using naive CD4+ T cells sorted from blood. This sample's subset: CD45RA+ positively selected. All receptors derive from a woman aged 30 to 39 in good health.

V and J are TRBV28 and TRBJ1-3; D ambiguous. Trimming removed 1 base from V and 0 bases from J, with 22 bases in between. Per germline, CDR1 MDHEN and CDR2 SYDVKM. The CDR3 contains 20 residues. CDR3 protein: CASSLSMGGRPLSSGNTIYF. CDR3 DNA: TGTGCCAGCAGTTTATCAATGGGCGGACGCCCTCTAAGCTCTGGAAACACCATATATTTT.

The rearrangement joins TRBV7-9 to TRBJ2-7; D may match TRBD1 or TRBD2 (5 bases each). The CDR3 runs 11 residues. Germline CDR1 and CDR2: SEHNR and FQNEAQ (reference sequence). The germline V and J ends were trimmed by 5 bases and 5 bases, with 7 bases remaining between them. The CDR3 loop reads CASSRGHEQYF. CDR3 in DNA: TGTGCCAGCAGCAGGGGACACGAGCAGTACTTC.

The chain is built from TRBV7-9 and TRBJ2-5; no firm D call. CDR1 SEHNR and CDR2 FQNEAQ come from the germline V gene (reference sequence). The CDR3 runs to 14 residues. Trimming pared 5 bases from V and 5 bases from J, leaving 15 bases between. CDR3 nucleotide sequence: TGTGCCAGCAGCCCTCGTGGTGGGTACGAGACCCAGTACTTC. Its translation: CASSPRGGYETQYF.

Concerning this clone itself: Different DNA sequences within this sample yield the same CDR3. The genes are TRBV28 and TRBJ2-7; no clear D gene. CDR3 length equals 11 residues. Per the germline V gene, CDR1 is MDHEN and CDR2 is SYDVKM. The V end was cut by 6 bases, the J end by 4 bases, with 7 bases between. This CDR3 is CASSLQYEQYF. The CDR3 DNA reads TGTGCCAGCAGCTTGCAATACGAGCAGTACTTC.

V and J are TRBV7-9 and TRBJ2-7; the D gene is possibly TRBD1 (6 bases). The V and J ends lost 2 bases and 2 bases respectively, with 13 bases between them. The CDR3 is made up of 15 amino acids. The germline gives CDR1 SEHNR, CDR2 FQNEAQ (reference sequence). CDR3 nucleotides: TGTGCCAGCAGCTTAACGAGGACAGCGGCCTACGAGCAGTACTTC. This translates into CASSLTRTAAYEQYF.

The chain employs TRBV10-3 and TRBJ2-5; 12 bases line up with TRBD1. J gave up 5 bases and V 8 bases, and 6 bases lay outside the gene matches. The CDR3 loop spans 14 amino acids. Germline-derived CDR1 and CDR2 are ENHRY and SYGVKD. The CDR3 protein is CAIAGQGAPETQYF. The CDR3 bases are TGTGCCATCGCGGGACAGGGGGCGCCGGAGACCCAGTACTTC.

CDR3 in DNA: TGTGCCAGTAGAATGGGGACAGGGGGTGCTAATGAAAAACTGTTTTTT. Encoded protein: CASRMGTGGANEKLFF. This sequence joins TRBV19 and TRBJ1-4, with TRBD1 matching over 11 bases. The CDR3 has 16 amino acids. Germline V gene data show CDR1 as LNHDA and CDR2 as SQIVND (reference sequence). V shed 6 bases and J 3 bases; nucleotides not matched to a gene: 6.

This chain links TRBV9 with TRBJ1-2; D is ambiguous. The length of the CDR3 is 14 residues. Trimming removed 0 bases at V and 2 bases at J, with 8 bases between. CDR1 is SGDLS and CDR2 is YYNGEE in the germline V gene. The CDR3 loop is CASSVGSENYGYTF. DNA of the CDR3: TGTGCCAGCAGCGTAGGATCAGAGAACTATGGCTACACCTTC.

V gene TRBV14 combines with J gene TRBJ1-2; 11 bases are a match to TRBD1. The CDR3 sequence is 17 residues long. Germline values: CDR1 SGHDN, CDR2 FVKESK. The junction had 8 bases not matched to a gene; V was cut back by 3 bases and J by 2 bases. The CDR3 nucleotides are TGTGCCAGCAGCCACCGATTGGGACAGGGGGGGAACTATGGCTACACCTTC. It translates to CASSHRLGQGGNYGYTF.

The chain carries TRBV7-9 and TRBJ1-4, with D possibly matching TRBD1 (5 bases). V dropped 5 bases and J dropped 7 bases, with 14 bases sitting between them. The CDR3 loop spans 14 amino acids. Germline lookup yields CDR1 SEHNR and CDR2 FQNEAQ (reference sequence). This CDR3 reads CASSRDFSREKLFF. Written as DNA, the CDR3 is TGTGCCAGCAGCAGGGACTTCAGTCGTGAAAAACTGTTTTTT.

This clone appeared a single time. This chain links TRBV5-6 with TRBJ2-5; D remains ambiguous. The end of the DNA is better explained by TRBJ2-7, so the J call may be wrong. Per germline, CDR1 SGHDT and CDR2 YYEEEE. CDR3 length equals 13 residues. Written as DNA, the CDR3 is TGTGCCAGCAGCGGGCCGGGTGGTTACGAGCAGTACTTC. Residues: CASSGPGGYEQYF.